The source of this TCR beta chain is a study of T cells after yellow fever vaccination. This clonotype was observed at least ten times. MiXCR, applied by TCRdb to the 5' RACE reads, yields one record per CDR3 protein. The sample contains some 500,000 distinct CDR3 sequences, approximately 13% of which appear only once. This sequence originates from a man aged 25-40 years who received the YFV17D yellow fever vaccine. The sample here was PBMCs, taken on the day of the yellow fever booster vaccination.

The CDR3 region is CASSFTGTGELFF. In nucleotides, the CDR3 is TGTGCCAGCAGCTTCACAGGGACCGGGGAGCTGTTTTTT. The rearrangement uses TRBV11-2 and TRBJ2-2; D is possibly TRBD1 (6 bases). The CDR3 is made up of 13 amino acids. V was shortened by 3 bases and J by 5 bases, with 7 bases between the two germline ends. Germline-derived CDR1 and CDR2 are SGHAT and FQNNGV. Drawing the rest from reference TRBV11-2 and TRBJ2-2, the complete variable domain is EAGVAQSPRYKIIEKRQSVAFWCNPISGHATLYWYQQILGQGPKLLIQFQNNGVVDDSQLPKDRFSAERLKGVDSTLKIQPAKLEDSAVYLCASSFTGTGELFFGEGSRLTVL.